These T cell receptor beta chains were read from a single sample in a study of human T cells and chemical hapten exposure. Each CDR3 protein gets one entry after TCRdb re-called the RACE reads with MiXCR. This sample carries about 380,000 distinct CDR3 sequences, 4.5% to 6% of them seen once, and the ten largest clones take just over 2.5%. The material was whole blood, obtained in connection with sensitization to the hapten diphenylcyclopropenone (DPC). These receptor sequences come from a woman aged 45-65 years with alopecia areata. Some clones in this sample may be carry-over from other donors' samples. The CDR3 runs from the conserved cysteine through the conserved F or W. D genes are given only for firm matches. Clone size is not always given. Where it is, it says once, few, many or a class for expanded clones.

D	size	J	length	V	DNA	CDR3
.	many	TRBJ1-6	13	TRBV10-1	TGCGCCAGCAGTGAGTCCGACAGTTCACCCCTCCACTTT	CASSESDSSPLHF
.	.	TRBJ1-1	15	TRBV12-3/TRBV12-4	TGTGCCAGCAGTTTGATGGGGGCGGTGAACACTGAAGCTTTCTTT	CASSLMGAVNTEAFF
.	.	TRBJ1-1	15	TRBV5-4	TGTGCCAGCAGCGGTACCGGACAGCCACGTTCTGAAGCTTTCTTT	CASSGTGQPRSEAFF
.	few	TRBJ2-5	13	TRBV11-1	TGTGCCAGCAGCTTAGCGGCAGGAAGAACCCAGTACTTC	CASSLAAGRTQYF
.	few	TRBJ2-4	15	TRBV20-1	TGCAGTGCTAGAGGGAACTCCCAAGCCAAAAACATTCAGTACTTC	CSARGNSQAKNIQYF
TRBD1	many	TRBJ1-5	17	TRBV6-5	TGTGCCAGCAGGCAGTTCTCGGACAGGGCCCAGAATCAGCCCCAGCATTTT	CASRQFSDRAQNQPQHF
.	.	TRBJ2-4	15	TRBV7-9	TGTGCCAGCAGCTTAGATATTTCAGCCAAAAACATTCAGTACTTC	CASSLDISAKNIQYF
.	.	TRBJ1-2	15	TRBV3-1	TGTGCCAGCAGCCAAGAGCCCGTGGGAGGGAATGGCTACACCTTC	CASSQEPVGGNGYTF
.	many	TRBJ1-1	13	TRBV27	TGTGCCAGCAGTAGGGCTATGAACACTGAAGCTTTCTTT	CASSRAMNTEAFF
.	.	TRBJ2-7	15	TRBV5-6	TGTGCCAGTCACCTTGGGGGGGCCTGGTCCTACGAGCAGTACTTC	CASHLGGAWSYEQYF
.	.	TRBJ1-5	15	TRBV6-2/TRBV6-3	TGTGCCAGCAGTCCCCCGGAGGGGCACAATCAGCCCCAGCATTTT	CASSPPEGHNQPQHF
.	.	TRBJ1-1	14	TRBV12-3/TRBV12-4	TGTGCCAGCAGTTTAGGACTGCCGAACACTGAAGCTTTCTTT	CASSLGLPNTEAFF
.	many	TRBJ2-7	13	TRBV7-7	TGTGCCAGCAGCCCAACTAGCTCCCGGGAGCAGTACTTC	CASSPTSSREQYF
.	few	TRBJ1-6	16	TRBV4-2	TGTGCCAGCAGCCAAGACGGGACCCGGTATAATTCACCCCTCCACTTT	CASSQDGTRYNSPLHF
TRBD1	few	TRBJ1-4	15	TRBV12-3/TRBV12-4	TGTGCCAGCAGTTTGGGGTATCGGGACAGTGAAAAACTGTTTTTT	CASSLGYRDSEKLFF
.	few	TRBJ1-5	15	TRBV6-2/TRBV6-3	TGTGCCAGCAGTTACCCCAGGCTTAGCAATCAGCCCCAGCATTTT	CASSYPRLSNQPQHF
TRBD2	few	TRBJ2-3	16	TRBV6-2/TRBV6-3	TGTGCCAGCAGACCTTCGAGCGGGGGAGTCGAAAATACGCAGTATTTT	CASRPSSGGVENTQYF
.	.	TRBJ1-5	13	TRBV6-1	TGTGCCAGCAGTGCGGTGGAGCGACAGCCCCAGCATTTT	CASSAVERQPQHF
.	few	TRBJ1-1	11	TRBV7-9	TGTGCCAGCAGCCGGTCCACTGAAGCTTTCTTT	CASSRSTEAFF
TRBD2	many	TRBJ2-3	17	TRBV10-3	TGTGCCATCGGGGAGCCCGGGACTAGCGGGGGCACAGATACGCAGTATTTT	CAIGEPGTSGGTDTQYF
.	few	TRBJ2-7	15	TRBV4-3	TGCGCCAGCAGCCAAGATACCGCGGGTTTCTACGAGCAGTACTTC	CASSQDTAGFYEQYF
.	.	TRBJ1-2	15	TRBV4-2	TGTGCCAGCAGCCAGGGGCTGCAACGAAACTATGGCTACACCTTC	CASSQGLQRNYGYTF
.	.	TRBJ1-3	16	TRBV21-1	TGTGCCAGCAGCACGTCATCCGCACCCTCTGGAAACACCATATATTTT	CASSTSSAPSGNTIYF
.	.	TRBJ1-6	15	TRBV27	TGTGCCAGCAGTTTAATGCTCTCCTATAATTCACCCCTCCACTTT	CASSLMLSYNSPLHF
TRBD2	.	TRBJ2-1	14	TRBV20-1	TGCAGTGCTCCGACTAGCGGAACGCCCAATGAGCAGTTCTTC	CSAPTSGTPNEQFF
.	.	TRBJ2-5	14	TRBV12-3/TRBV12-4	TGTGCCAGCAGTTCATGGGGAGGGGGAGAGACCCAGTACTTC	CASSSWGGGETQYF
.	many	TRBJ1-1	13	TRBV11-2	TGTGCCAGCAGGCCACAGGGTCGCGCTGAAGCTTTCTTT	CASRPQGRAEAFF
TRBD1	many	TRBJ1-5	15	TRBV6-5	TGTGCCAGCAGACCTGACAGGGGGCGAGGACAGCCCCAGCATTTT	CASRPDRGRGQPQHF
.	.	TRBJ2-3	16	TRBV3-1	TGTGCCAGCAGCCACATACGGGCCCCCCGCTGGGATACGCAGTATTTT	CASSHIRAPRWDTQYF
.	.	TRBJ2-3	15	TRBV7-9	TGTGCCAGCAGCTTAGGCGGGGAATTCACAGATACGCAGTATTTT	CASSLGGEFTDTQYF
.	once	TRBJ1-1	12	TRBV24-1	TGTGCCACCAACAGGCGAGGCACTGAAGCTTTCTTT	CATNRRGTEAFF
TRBD2	few	TRBJ2-3	14	TRBV7-2	TGTGCCAGCAGCCCGGGACTAGGATCAGATACGCAGTATTTT	CASSPGLGSDTQYF
.	many	TRBJ2-2	12	TRBV9	TGTGCCAGCAGCGTAGCCACCGGGGAGCTGTTTTTT	CASSVATGELFF
TRBD2	few	TRBJ2-5	14	TRBV9	TGTGCCAGCAGCGTAGGACTAGCGGGAGGCACCCAGTACTTC	CASSVGLAGGTQYF
TRBD1	many	TRBJ1-4	16	TRBV7-2	TGTGCCAGCAGCCTTGGACAGGGAGGAGTTAACGAAAAACTGTTTTTT	CASSLGQGGVNEKLFF
.	few	TRBJ1-2	11	TRBV12-3/TRBV12-4	TGTGCCAGCAGTTTTGGACAGATTCTTACCTTC	CASSFGQILTF
.	many	TRBJ2-5	14	TRBV15	TGTGCCACCAGCAGGGGTGTAACCCAAGAGACCCAGTACTTC	CATSRGVTQETQYF
.	many	TRBJ1-5	16	TRBV12-3/TRBV12-4	TGTGCCAGCAGTTTCGTGGGCACTCCTAGCAATCAGCCCCAGCATTTT	CASSFVGTPSNQPQHF
.	many	TRBJ2-4	14	TRBV28	TGTGCCAGCAGTAAACGAATACTAGGGAACATTCAGTACTTC	CASSKRILGNIQYF
.	.	TRBJ2-5	14	TRBV28	TGTGCCAGCAGTTTATATGGCCGAGAGCAGACCCAGTACTTC	CASSLYGREQTQYF
TRBD1	few	TRBJ1-6	13	TRBV7-2	TGTGCCAGCAGCCAGGGACAGAATTCACCCCTCCACTTT	CASSQGQNSPLHF
.	many	TRBJ1-2	14	TRBV20-1	TGCAGTGCTAGAGATACCGCAGCTAACTATGGCTACACCTTC	CSARDTAANYGYTF
TRBD1	.	TRBJ1-2	13	TRBV28	TGTGCCAGCAGTCGACAGGGGGCCTATGGCTACACCTTC	CASSRQGAYGYTF
TRBD2	many	TRBJ2-3	14	TRBV10-2	TGCGCCAGCGGGAGACTAGCGGGGGCAGATACGCAGTATTTT	CASGRLAGADTQYF
.	many	TRBJ1-4	13	TRBV2	TGTGCCAGCAGTGGGACCGGGACCCCGAGAGTGTTTTTT	CASSGTGTPRVFF
TRBD1	few	TRBJ2-6	19	TRBV6-2/TRBV6-3	TGTGCCAGCAGTTACTCGAAGGACAGGGTCTCTCTTTTCGTAGTCGTCCTGACTTTC	CASSYSKDRVSLFVVVLTF
TRBD1	few	TRBJ2-2	14	TRBV6-1	TGTGCCAGCAAAGGGACAGGGTACACCGGGGAGCTGTTTTTT	CASKGTGYTGELFF
TRBD1	many	TRBJ1-1	13	TRBV29-1	TGCAGCGTTGGGCGAGACAGGGACGCTGAAGCTTTCTTT	CSVGRDRDAEAFF
TRBD1	few	TRBJ1-5	14	TRBV5-1	TGCGCCAGCAGGGAAGGGACAGGCAATCAGCCCCAGCATTTT	CASREGTGNQPQHF
TRBD1	many	TRBJ1-1	13	TRBV24-1	TGTGCCACCAGGGCACAGGGGGAGTCTGAAGCTTTCTTT	CATRAQGESEAFF
.	few	TRBJ2-3	14	TRBV20-1	TGCAGTGCTAGTACCGGGCAGGGCACAGATACGCAGTATTTT	CSASTGQGTDTQYF
TRBD2	many	TRBJ2-3	16	TRBV4-3	TGCGCCAGCAGCCAAGATTCGGCGGGAGTCGCAGATACGCAGTATTTT	CASSQDSAGVADTQYF
.	few	TRBJ1-1	13	TRBV30	TGTGCCTGGAGGGGGACGGGGAACACTGAAGCTTTCTTT	CAWRGTGNTEAFF
.	many	TRBJ2-3	15	TRBV29-1	TGCAGCGTTGAAGATGTAGGGGGTAGCACAGATACGCAGTATTTT	CSVEDVGGSTDTQYF
TRBD1	many	TRBJ2-7	15	TRBV7-9	TGTGCCAGCAGCATGGGACAGGGATATTCCTACGAGCAGTACTTC	CASSMGQGYSYEQYF